This T cell receptor (beta chain) was sequenced during a study of beta chain features in type 1 diabetes listed by TCRdb under 2018. About the investigation overall: Mean age, gender distribution, total cell number and subset yield were not different between patients and healthy donors. Naive and central memory subsets were obtained from all 30 or so donors, but regulatory and stem cell-like memory subsets were isolated from only 8 patients and roughly eight healthy donors. In the study, recently diagnosed type 1 diabetes patients and matched healthy donors were compared on the TCRB repertoires of their sorted circulating CD4+ T cell subsets. A total of roughly 110 million sorted cells were examined across all samples, and the number of cells per subset was strongly correlated with RNA yield. The study at large found these results: Type 1 diabetes patients showed a moderate but significant shortening of TCRB CDR3 length in all four CD4+ subsets. HLA sub-analyses involved small numbers of individuals, so any influence of HLA type on TCRB rearrangement remained unresolved. Shorter templates might be favored by PCR, yet because patient and control samples were amplified and corrected together, any such skew would affect both groups equally. Sequencing cDNA rather than genomic DNA could over-represent highly expressing activated cells, although activation and CD3 levels did not differ between groups. At VDJ recombination sites, type 1 diabetes patients had fewer insertions and more deleted nucleotides, which implies abnormalities in thymic rearrangement. Naive, central memory and regulatory TCRB repertoires appeared more similar among patients than among healthy donors.

The germline V gene supplies CDR1 MGHDK and CDR2 SYGVNS. The junction carries 18 bases between V and J, which are trimmed by 11 bases and 5 bases respectively. From its cysteine to its phenylalanine, the CDR3 spans 13 amino acids. The sequence is cut down to CDR3 DNA, 39 bases in frame from base 1. Each donor gave one peripheral blood draw, roughly 110 mL on average, collected into heparinised tubes. A BD FACSAria II and a panel including CD45RO, CCR7, CD25, CD127, CD95 and CD27 were used to sort naive, central memory, regulatory and stem cell-like memory CD4+ T cells. All sorted populations exceeded 95% purity. PBMCs were isolated immediately by Lymphoprep density gradient centrifugation and stained directly without culture. Samples were stained and sorted in pairs, with one healthy donor and one patient per experiment, so that batch effects were minimized. This clone was seen only a few times. Its antigen is not yet known. Per-base qualities were not stored, and no clone one base away is much larger.

The High Capacity cDNA Reverse Transcription Kit was used to reverse transcribe all of the isolated RNA, meaning that expressed TCRB transcripts were what got sequenced. Naive, central memory and regulatory T cell samples underwent deep immunoSEQ sequencing, averaging around 4 million total reads per sample. After sorted cells were lysed in RLT buffer, RNA was extracted with DNase-treated RNeasy Micro or Mini kits, with the choice depending on cell number. To prevent cross-contamination, each cell subset was processed individually, whereas patient and healthy donor samples were processed jointly. Using the immunoSEQ multiplex PCR, TCRB sequences were amplified from cDNA into 87-bp fragments spanning the CDR3 region. The amplicons were sequenced using the Illumina HiSeq platform. Under the source paper's analysis protocol: PCR bias was corrected computationally using synthetic template baselines, and reads within Hamming distance 2 were collapsed, with unmergeable singletons discarded. Reads were aligned against IMGT so that V, D and J genes, CDR3 length and insertions or deletions at six rearrangement sites could be assigned. Clonotype counts were normalized to sorted cell number within each subset before computing true diversity and Gini coefficients with the tcR R package. The overlap coefficient, calculated on TCRB nucleotide sequences, was used to quantify repertoire sharing. TCRdb took this table from immuneACCESS and kept in-frame rearrangements with V and J called. Such tables lack part of the clones; where checked against another copy, unresolved V genes explain under half of the gap, and the rest is unexplained. For V, J and clone size, that table is used; D and trimming come from the DNA. For this sample there are around 130,000 clones; around 15% appear just once. Clones ranked in the top ten supply 2% to 3% of the sample.

This receptor was obtained from a man aged 25-40 years with type 1 diabetes. The sequenced sample was central memory CD4+ T cells from blood. Here the chain combines TRBV25-1 and TRBJ1-2, with the D gene not confidently named. The DNA reads as follows: TGTGCCCTAGGTGTGAGCCCTTGGTATGGCTACACCTTC. This gives the protein CALGVSPWYGYTF.